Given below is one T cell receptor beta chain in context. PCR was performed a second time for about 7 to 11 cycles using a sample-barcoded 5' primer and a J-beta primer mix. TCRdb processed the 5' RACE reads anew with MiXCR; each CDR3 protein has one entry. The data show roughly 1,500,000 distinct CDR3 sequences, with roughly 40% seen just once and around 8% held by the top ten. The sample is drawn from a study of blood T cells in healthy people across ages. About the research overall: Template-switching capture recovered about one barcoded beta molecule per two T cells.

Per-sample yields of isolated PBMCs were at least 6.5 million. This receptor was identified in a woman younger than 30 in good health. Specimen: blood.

In DNA form, the CDR3 reads TGCGCCAGCAGCTACATGTTAGCGGCCCAAGCCTACGAGCAGTACTTC. Translation gives CASSYMLAAQAYEQYF. The gene calls are TRBV5-1 and TRBJ2-7, with D perhaps matching TRBD2 (6 bases). In germline, CDR1 is SGHRS, CDR2 YFSETQ. The CDR3 runs to 16 residues. V was shortened by 3 bases and J by 2 bases, with 18 bases between the two germline ends.